One sample yielded the 16 T cell receptor beta chains listed below, sequenced in a study of blood T cells in healthy people across ages. A second about 7 to 11 cycle PCR used barcoded and J-beta primers. TCRdb called the 5' RACE reads again in MiXCR, with one record for every CDR3 protein. The repertoire holds about 1.5 million distinct CDR3 sequences, roughly 43% seen once, with 4% in the top ten. Sample: blood. The receptors originated from a woman aged 18 to 35 in good health.

V gene TRBV11-2 combines with J gene TRBJ2-1; no clear D. The better agreement between TRBJ2-7 and the DNA end casts doubt on the J call. Germline assignment: CDR1 SGHAT and CDR2 FQNNGV. This CDR3 has 16 amino acids. Written as DNA, the CDR3 is TGTGCCAGCAGCTTCAGTTACCCGGGCTCCTACAATGAGCAGTACTTC. This codes for CASSFSYPGSYNEQYF.

Points on this clonotype: The junction and the germline gene differ at one end; a read error may be behind it. The chain employs TRBV7-2 and TRBJ1-2; D is uncertain. The length of the CDR3 is 14 residues. Germline V gives CDR1 SGHTA, CDR2 FQGNSA. CDR3 in DNA: TGTGCCGGCAGCTTAGTGAGAACAGCCTATGGCTACACCTTC. It encodes CAGSLVRTAYGYTF.

V gene TRBV29-1 combines with J gene TRBJ1-5; no reliable D call. Germline lookup yields CDR1 SQVTM and CDR2 ANQGSEA. The CDR3 is 13 residues long. The ends were cut back, 3 bases at V and 3 bases at J, with 9 bases in the middle. The CDR3 coding sequence is TGCAGCGTTGAGTGGCAGCCCAATCAGCCCCAGCATTTT. Protein product: CSVEWQPNQPQHF.

The rearrangement links TRBV7-2 to TRBJ2-7; D gene unclear. Deletions cut 6 bases from V and 10 bases from J, with 19 bases between. Looked up from germline, CDR1 is SGHTA and CDR2 is FQGNSA. CDR3 size: 13 residues. The chain's CDR3 is CASSPLRLWSQYF. DNA for the CDR3: TGTGCCAGCAGTCCACTTAGGCTCTGGAGCCAGTACTTC.

The J gene is TRBJ2-1, the V gene TRBV19; 8 nucleotides align to TRBD2. There are 15 residues in the CDR3. Losses at the gene ends were 5 bases for V and 4 bases for J; bases not matched to a gene: 7. Germline lookup yields CDR1 LNHDA and CDR2 SQIVND (reference sequence). Here the CDR3 DNA reads TGTGCCAGTAGTCAGGGACTAGTAACATACAATGAGCAGTTCTTC. Translation gives CASSQGLVTYNEQFF.

This chain links TRBV21-1 with TRBJ2-5; TRBD1 reflects the table's D call only, with no check against the DNA. TRBV21-1 is assigned pseudogene status. This CDR3 spans 14 amino acids. The chain's CDR3 is CASSSLRTVKTQYF. CDR3 nucleotides: TGTGCCAGCAGCTCCCTGCGGACAGTAAAGACCCAGTACTTC.

The chain has TRBV10-1 and TRBJ2-5, with D possibly being TRBD2 (6 bases). Matching the DNA end better, TRBJ2-7 makes the J call doubtful. Germline CDR1 reads WNHNN; CDR2 reads SYGVQD (reference sequence). The CDR3 extends over 16 amino acids. In nucleotides, the CDR3 is TGCGCCAGCAGTGAGTCCCCGGATCACGGGGGTTACGAGCAGTACTTC. It specifies CASSESPDHGGYEQYF.

V is TRBV14 and J is TRBJ2-3, with D maybe TRBD2 (5 bases). With 3 bases removed from V and 6 bases from J, the gap between germline ends came to 7 bases. CDR3 length: 12 amino acids. From germline, CDR1 is SGHDN and CDR2 FVKESK. The CDR3 DNA reads as TGTGCCAGCAGCCAGGAGGACGATACGCAGTATTTT. Translated, it gives CASSQEDDTQYF.

This clonotype was picked up a small number of times. The chain couples TRBV12-3 or TRBV12-4 to TRBJ1-6, with unresolved D. The CDR3 covers 14 residues. V was trimmed by 3 bases and J by 7 bases, leaving 10 bases between them. This chain's CDR3 is CASSFGERNSPLHF. DNA for the CDR3: TGTGCCAGCAGTTTCGGTGAAAGGAATTCACCCCTCCACTTT.

The chain uses TRBV29-1 and TRBJ1-3; perhaps TRBD1 as D (5 bases). The germline V gene has CDR1 SQVTM and CDR2 ANQGSEA. With 6 bases removed from V and 0 bases from J, the gap between germline ends came to 12 bases. CDR3 length: 14 amino acids. CDR3 DNA sequence: TGCAGCGTCCCCGACAGCCTCTCTGGAAACACCATATATTTT. Encoded protein: CSVPDSLSGNTIYF.

V is TRBV27 and J is TRBJ1-6; TRBD1 might be the D (5 bases). The CDR3 totals 15 residues. V gave up 5 bases and J gave up 7 bases, with 15 bases separating them. The germline gives CDR1 MNHEY, CDR2 SMNVEV (reference sequence). CDR3 nucleotides: TGTGCCAGCAGTCCCACGGGACGGCTCAATTCACCCCTCCACTTT. Protein: CASSPTGRLNSPLHF.

The rearrangement joins TRBV27 to TRBJ2-2; no reliable D call. CDR3 length: 13 residues. Germline values: CDR1 MNHEY, CDR2 SMNVEV (reference sequence). With 3 bases removed from V and 3 bases from J, the gap between germline ends came to 5 bases. The CDR3 region is CASSLLYTGELFF. CDR3 DNA: TGTGCCAGCAGTTTGTTGTACACCGGGGAGCTGTTTTTT.

This clonotype has just a few counts. The J gene is TRBJ2-1, the V gene TRBV2; 10 bases align to TRBD2. This CDR3 spans 16 amino acids. Germline V lookup: CDR1 SNHLY, CDR2 FYNNEI. The ends lost 4 bases at V and 7 bases at J; junction bases unmatched: 10. CDR3: CASSGRGLAMFNEQFF. The CDR3 DNA sequence: TGTGCCAGCAGTGGGAGGGGACTAGCGATGTTTAATGAGCAGTTCTTC.

This clonotype was observed a handful of times. This rearrangement joins TRBV7-2 to TRBJ2-7; 8 bases line up with TRBD2. CDR3 length equals 14 residues. Per the germline V gene, CDR1 is SGHTA and CDR2 is FQGNSA. V dropped 4 bases and J dropped 3; count of bases not matched to a gene: 5. As DNA, the CDR3 is TGTGCCAGCAGCTCCCAGGGACTAGGCTACGAGCAGTACTTC. As protein: CASSSQGLGYEQYF.

This chain joins TRBV29-1 and TRBJ2-7, with TRBD1 matching over 7 bases. Gene TRBJ2-5 matches the end of the DNA better, so the J call may be wrong. Germline CDR1 SQVTM, CDR2 ANQGSEA. CDR3 length: 12 residues. CDR3 coding DNA: TGCAGCGTTGGGGACAGCACGGAGACCCAGTACTTC. The encoded protein is CSVGDSTETQYF.

The V gene is TRBV12-3 or TRBV12-4, the J gene TRBJ2-3, with D tentatively TRBD2 (6 bases). The CDR3 is made up of 15 amino acids. Trimming took 8 bases from V and 2 from J, leaving 17 bases between them. CDR3 protein: CASGLSRGDTDTQYF. Here the CDR3 DNA reads TGTGCCAGCGGATTGTCGCGCGGGGACACAGATACGCAGTATTTT.